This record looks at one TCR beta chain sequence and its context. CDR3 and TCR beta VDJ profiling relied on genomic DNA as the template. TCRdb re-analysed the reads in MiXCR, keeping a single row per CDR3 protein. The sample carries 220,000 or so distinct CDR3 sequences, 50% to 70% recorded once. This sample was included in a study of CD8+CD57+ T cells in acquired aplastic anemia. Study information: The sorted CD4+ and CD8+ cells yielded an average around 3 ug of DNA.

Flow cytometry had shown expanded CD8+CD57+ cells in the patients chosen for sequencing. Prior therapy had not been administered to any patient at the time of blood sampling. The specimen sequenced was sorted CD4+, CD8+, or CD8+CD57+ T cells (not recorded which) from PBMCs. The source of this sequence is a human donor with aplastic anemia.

DNA of the CDR3: TGTGCCACCAGCAGAGAAGGGAATCTGTATGGCTACACCTTC. It yields the protein CATSREGNLYGYTF. The rearrangement joins TRBV15 to TRBJ1-2, with D unresolved. Germline lookup yields CDR1 LNHNV and CDR2 YYDKDF (reference sequence). The CDR3 is 14 residues long. V was shortened by 0 bases and J by 5 bases, with 10 bases between the two germline ends.